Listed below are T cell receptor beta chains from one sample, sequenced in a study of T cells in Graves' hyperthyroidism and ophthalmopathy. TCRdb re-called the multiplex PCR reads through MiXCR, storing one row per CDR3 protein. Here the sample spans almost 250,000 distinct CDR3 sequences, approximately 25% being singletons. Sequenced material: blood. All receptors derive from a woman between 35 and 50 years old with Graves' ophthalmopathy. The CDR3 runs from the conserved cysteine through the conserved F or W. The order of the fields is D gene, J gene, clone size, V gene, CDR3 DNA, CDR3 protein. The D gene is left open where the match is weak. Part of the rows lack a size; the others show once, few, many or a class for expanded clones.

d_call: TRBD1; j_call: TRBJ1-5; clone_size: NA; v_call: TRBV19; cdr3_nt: TGTGCCAGTAGTATGTGGAGGACCCAGGGGGATCAGCCCCAGCATTTT; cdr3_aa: CASSMWRTQGDQPQHF
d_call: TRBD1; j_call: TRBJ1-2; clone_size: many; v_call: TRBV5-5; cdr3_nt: TGTGCCAGCAGCTCCCTCGACAGGGTGGGAGGCTACACCTTC; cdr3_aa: CASSSLDRVGGYTF
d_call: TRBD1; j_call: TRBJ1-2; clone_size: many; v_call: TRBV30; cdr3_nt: TGTGCCTGGAGGTACTTGGACAGGGGCTATGGCTACACCTTC; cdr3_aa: CAWRYLDRGYGYTF
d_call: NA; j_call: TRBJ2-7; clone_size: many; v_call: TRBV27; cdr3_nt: TGTGCCAGCAGTTTGAAGGGGGGGCCAGCCTACGAGCAGTACTTC; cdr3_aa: CASSLKGGPAYEQYF
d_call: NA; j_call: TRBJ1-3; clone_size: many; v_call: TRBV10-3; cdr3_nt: TGTGCCATCAGTGACAAGGGAGAGGCTGGAAACACCATATATTTT; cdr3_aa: CAISDKGEAGNTIYF
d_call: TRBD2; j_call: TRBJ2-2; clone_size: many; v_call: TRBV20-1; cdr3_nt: TGCAGTGCTACCAGCGGGAGTTCCGGGGAGCTGTTTTTT; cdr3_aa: CSATSGSSGELFF
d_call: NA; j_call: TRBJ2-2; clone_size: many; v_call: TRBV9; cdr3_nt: TGTGCCAGCACGAGGGGGTCGAGCGGGGAGCTGTTTTTT; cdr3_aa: CASTRGSSGELFF
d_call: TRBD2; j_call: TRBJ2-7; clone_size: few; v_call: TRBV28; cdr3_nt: TGTGCCAGCACCGAACTAGCGGCATCCTACGAGCAGTACTTC; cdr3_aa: CASTELAASYEQYF
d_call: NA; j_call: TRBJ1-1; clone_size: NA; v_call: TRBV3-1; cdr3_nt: TGTGCCAGCAGCTTCGGGGATGGCACTGAAGCTTTCTTT; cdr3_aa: CASSFGDGTEAFF
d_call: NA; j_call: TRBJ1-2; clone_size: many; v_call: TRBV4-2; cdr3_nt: TGTGCCAGCAGCCAAGCCTGGACCCCTAACTATGGCTACACCTTC; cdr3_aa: CASSQAWTPNYGYTF
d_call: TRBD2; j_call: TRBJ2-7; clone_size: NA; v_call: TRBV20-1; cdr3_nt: TGCAGTGCTAGAGATAGGACGGGAGGAACCTACGAGCAGTACTTC; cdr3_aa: CSARDRTGGTYEQYF
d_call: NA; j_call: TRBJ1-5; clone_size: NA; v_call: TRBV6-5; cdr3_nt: TGTGCCAGCAGTAACGTTCGGGGGGTAAACAATCAGCCCCAGCATTTT; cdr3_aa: CASSNVRGVNNQPQHF
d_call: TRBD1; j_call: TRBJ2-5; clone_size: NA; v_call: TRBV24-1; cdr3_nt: TGTGCCACCACCGTCCGGGACAGGGGCGAAGAGACCCAGTACTTC; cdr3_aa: CATTVRDRGEETQYF
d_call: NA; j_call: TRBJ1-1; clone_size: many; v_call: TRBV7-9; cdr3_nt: TGTGCCAGCAGCGAAGGGGTCGCGAGCGCTTTCTTT; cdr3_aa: CASSEGVASAFF
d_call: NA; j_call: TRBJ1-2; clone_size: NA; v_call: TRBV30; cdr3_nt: TGTGCCTGGGAGTCGAACTATGGCTACACCTTC; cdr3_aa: CAWESNYGYTF
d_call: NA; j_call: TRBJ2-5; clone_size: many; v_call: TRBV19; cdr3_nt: TGTGCCAGTAGTCCTCGAGGGACAAGGGGGGAGACCCAGTACTTC; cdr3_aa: CASSPRGTRGETQYF
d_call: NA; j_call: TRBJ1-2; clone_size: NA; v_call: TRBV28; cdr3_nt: TGTGCCAGCAGTTTACCGGGGGGTTTCTATGGCTACACCTTC; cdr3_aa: CASSLPGGFYGYTF
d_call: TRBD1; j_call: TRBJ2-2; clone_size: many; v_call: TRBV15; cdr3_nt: TGTGCCACCCGTGGGACAGGGACAAACACCGGGGAGCTGTTTTTT; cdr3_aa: CATRGTGTNTGELFF
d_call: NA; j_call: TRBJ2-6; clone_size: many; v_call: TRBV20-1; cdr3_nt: TGCAGTGCTCCCCTGAGCTCTGGGGCCAACGTCCTGACTTTC; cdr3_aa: CSAPLSSGANVLTF
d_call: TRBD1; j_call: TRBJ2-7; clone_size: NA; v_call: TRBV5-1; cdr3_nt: TGCGCCAGCAGCTACTGGGACAGGGGTCACGAGCAGTACTTC; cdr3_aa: CASSYWDRGHEQYF
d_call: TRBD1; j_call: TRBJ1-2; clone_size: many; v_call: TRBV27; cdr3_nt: TGTGCCAGCAGTCCTGACGCCAGGCCGGGACAGGGGGCATTTTATGGCTACACCTTC; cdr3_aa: CASSPDARPGQGAFYGYTF
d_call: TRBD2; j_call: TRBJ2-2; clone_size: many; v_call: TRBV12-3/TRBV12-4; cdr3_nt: TGTGCCAGCTCGTCCCCCAGCGGGAGGTCGGACACCGGGGAGCTGTTTTTT; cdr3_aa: CASSSPSGRSDTGELFF
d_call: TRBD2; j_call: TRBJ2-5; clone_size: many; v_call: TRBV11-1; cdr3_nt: TGTGCCAGCAGCCATACACTAGCGGGAGACCTCGGGGAGACCCAGTACTTC; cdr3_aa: CASSHTLAGDLGETQYF
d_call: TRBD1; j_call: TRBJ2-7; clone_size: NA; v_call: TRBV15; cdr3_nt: TGTGCCACCAGCAGAGATCGGGTACAGGGGGTCTACGAGCAGTACTTC; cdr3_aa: CATSRDRVQGVYEQYF
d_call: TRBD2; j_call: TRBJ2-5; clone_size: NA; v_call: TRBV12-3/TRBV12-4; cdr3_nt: TGTGCCAGCAGACTAGCGGGAGGGTCAAAGACCCAGTACTTC; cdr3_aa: CASRLAGGSKTQYF
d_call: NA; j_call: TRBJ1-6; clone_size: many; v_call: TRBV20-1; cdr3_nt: TGCAGTGCTAGAGAGGGCGGGCCGCATTTGGGTACCCTCCACTTT; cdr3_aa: CSAREGGPHLGTLHF
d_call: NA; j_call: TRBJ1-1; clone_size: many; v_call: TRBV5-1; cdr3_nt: TGCGCCAGCAGCTTGTCAGGGTTGAACACTGAAGCTTTCTTT; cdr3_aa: CASSLSGLNTEAFF
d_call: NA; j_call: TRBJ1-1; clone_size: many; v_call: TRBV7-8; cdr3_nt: TGTGCCAGCAGCCTCGCCGGGACGGCCTTGAACACTGAAGCTTTCTTT; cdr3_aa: CASSLAGTALNTEAFF
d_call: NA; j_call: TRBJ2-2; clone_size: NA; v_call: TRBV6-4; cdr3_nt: TGTGCCAGCAGGACCGACCCTAACGCGAACACCGGGGAGCTGTTTTTT; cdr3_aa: CASRTDPNANTGELFF
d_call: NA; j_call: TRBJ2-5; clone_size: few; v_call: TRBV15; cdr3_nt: TGTGCCACCAGCACCCTCGGGTTAGATCGGGAGACCCAGTACTTC; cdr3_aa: CATSTLGLDRETQYF
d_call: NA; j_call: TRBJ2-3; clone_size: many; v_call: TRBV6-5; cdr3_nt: TGTGCCAGCAGTTACTCGGCGGGTTCCGCAGATACGCAGTATTTT; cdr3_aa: CASSYSAGSADTQYF
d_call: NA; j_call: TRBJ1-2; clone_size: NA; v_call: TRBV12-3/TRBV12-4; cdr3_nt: TGTGCCAGCCGGACATGGCAGGGCTACACCTTC; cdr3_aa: CASRTWQGYTF
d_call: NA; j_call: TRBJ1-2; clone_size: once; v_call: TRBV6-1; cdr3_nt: TGTGCCAGCAGGAAAGAGGGTGCTGGCTACACCTTC; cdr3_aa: CASRKEGAGYTF
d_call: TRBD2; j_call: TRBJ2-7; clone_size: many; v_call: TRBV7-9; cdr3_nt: TGTGCCAGCAGTTCGACTAGCGGGAGTGGCGAGCAGTACTTC; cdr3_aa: CASSSTSGSGEQYF
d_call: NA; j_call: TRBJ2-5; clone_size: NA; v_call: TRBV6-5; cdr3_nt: TGTGCCAGCAGTTATGATCAGCAAGAGACCCAGTACTTC; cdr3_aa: CASSYDQQETQYF
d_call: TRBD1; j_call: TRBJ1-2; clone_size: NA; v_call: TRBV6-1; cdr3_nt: TGTGCCAGCAGTGTCGCAGGGGGTGGCTACACCTTC; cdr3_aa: CASSVAGGGYTF
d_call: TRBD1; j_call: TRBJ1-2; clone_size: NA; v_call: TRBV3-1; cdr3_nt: TGTGCCAGCAGCCTTGGGACAGGGGCTCACTATGGCTACACCTTC; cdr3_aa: CASSLGTGAHYGYTF
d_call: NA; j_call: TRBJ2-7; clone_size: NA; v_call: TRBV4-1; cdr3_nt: TGCGCCAGCAGCCAAGAAGAGGGGGGTCCCTACGAGCAGTACTTC; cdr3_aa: CASSQEEGGPYEQYF
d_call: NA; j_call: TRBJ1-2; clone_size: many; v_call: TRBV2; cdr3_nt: TGTGCCAGCAGTGTAAGGGGCGTCTATGGCTACACCTTC; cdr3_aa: CASSVRGVYGYTF
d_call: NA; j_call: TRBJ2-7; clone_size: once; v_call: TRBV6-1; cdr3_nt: TGTGCCAGCAGTGGAAACACGGGCGGGGAGCAGTACTTC; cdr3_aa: CASSGNTGGEQYF
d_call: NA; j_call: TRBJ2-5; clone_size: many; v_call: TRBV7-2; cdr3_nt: TGTGCCAGCAGCTACCGGCACACACAAGAGACCCAGTACTTC; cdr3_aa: CASSYRHTQETQYF
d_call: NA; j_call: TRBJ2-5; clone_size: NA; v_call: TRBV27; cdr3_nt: TGTGCCAGCAGCCTCCTAGGTTTATCGCGGACCCAGTACTTC; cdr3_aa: CASSLLGLSRTQYF
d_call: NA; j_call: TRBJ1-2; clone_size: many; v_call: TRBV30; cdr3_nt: TGTGCCTGGGCCCACGCCCATGGCTACACCTTC; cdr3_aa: CAWAHAHGYTF
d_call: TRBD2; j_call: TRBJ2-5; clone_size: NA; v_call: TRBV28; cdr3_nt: TGTGCCAGCAGTTATCCCCCGGGACTAGCGGGACTCCAAGAGACCCAGTACTTC; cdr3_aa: CASSYPPGLAGLQETQYF
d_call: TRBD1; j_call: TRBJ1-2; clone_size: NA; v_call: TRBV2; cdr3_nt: TGTGCCAGCAGTGTAGGACAGGGGGCGATCGATGCCGGCTACACCTTC; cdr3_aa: CASSVGQGAIDAGYTF
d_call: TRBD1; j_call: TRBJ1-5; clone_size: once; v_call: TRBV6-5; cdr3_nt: TGTGCCAGCAGTTACTCGACAGGGAGTAATCAGCCCCAGCATTTT; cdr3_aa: CASSYSTGSNQPQHF
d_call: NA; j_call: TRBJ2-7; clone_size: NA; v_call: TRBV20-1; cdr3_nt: TGCAGTGCGCGGAGACAGATATCCTACGAGCAGTACTTC; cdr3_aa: CSARRQISYEQYF
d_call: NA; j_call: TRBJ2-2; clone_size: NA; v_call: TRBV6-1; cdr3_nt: TGTGCCAGCAACGTCGGGACACCCAACACCGGGGAGCTGTTTTTT; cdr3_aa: CASNVGTPNTGELFF